This TCR beta chain was sequenced in a study of blood T cell repertoires in COVID-19. About the research overall: Whether acute or convalescent, the COVID-19 samples came from the United States, Italy and Spain.

Assignments of participants to cohorts depended upon their own reported clinical history. Symptom resolution, clearance, or two negative PCRs marked donors in Cohort 3 as recovered. Germline values: CDR1 MNHEY, CDR2 SVGAGI. Trimming cost V 8 bases and J 6 bases; bases outside gene matches: 7. The CDR3 loop spans 13 amino acids. TCRdb keeps only in-frame clones here, not all; method: immunoSEQ multiplex PCR. The data show some 320,000 clones, about 88% seen once. The gene calls are TRBV6-5 and TRBJ2-3, with 8 bases lining up with TRBD1. The sample was PBMCs or T cells enriched from blood (not recorded which). This sequence was found in a man aged 55 to 70 who had recovered from COVID-19. CDR3 DNA sequence: TGTGCCAGCTGGACAGGGTGGGTGGATACGCAGTATTTT. This codes for CASWTGWVDTQYF.